This is a list of T cell receptor beta chains from one sample in a study of blood T cell repertoires in COVID-19. The protocol was immunoSEQ multiplex PCR, while the TCRdb copy is restricted to in-frame clones and leaves out a portion. The table shows about 150,000 clones, with approximately 84% occurring only once. The sequenced material came from peripheral blood. These receptors were obtained from a man aged 70-80 years with active or convalescent COVID-19. Both conserved end residues are part of each CDR3. A D gene is named only where the DNA matches it firmly. Rows may omit the clone size; those that give it use once, few, many or a size class.

DNA,CDR3,size,D,J,V
TGTGCCTGGAGTCAGGGGGACAGGGGTTATTACACTGAAGCTTTCTTT,CAWSQGDRGYYTEAFF,NA,TRBD1,TRBJ1-1,TRBV30
TGTGCCAGCCAGTATAACACTGAAGCTTTCTTT,CASQYNTEAFF,NA,NA,TRBJ1-1,TRBV3-1/TRBV3-2
TGTGCCACCAGTGATGCTCGGGAGTCCGGCGAGCAGTACTTC,CATSDARESGEQYF,few,NA,TRBJ2-7,TRBV24-1
TGTGCCAGTAGTATAGGAACAGGGATTGCTGGGGCCAACGTCCTGACTTTC,CASSIGTGIAGANVLTF,NA,NA,TRBJ2-6,TRBV19
TGTGCCAGCAGCTTGGGTCCAGGGGGCGGCGAGCAGTACTTC,CASSLGPGGGEQYF,NA,TRBD1,TRBJ2-7,TRBV5-5
TGTGCCAGCAGCGCAAAGGCGGGACAGCCCTCCTACGAGCAGTACTTC,CASSAKAGQPSYEQYF,once,NA,TRBJ2-7,TRBV7-3
TGTGCCAGCAGGAACAGGCTCAATCAGCCCCAGCATTTT,CASRNRLNQPQHF,NA,NA,TRBJ1-5,TRBV6-5
TGTGCCAGCAGCACAGGACAGGGCTATGAGCAGTTCTTC,CASSTGQGYEQFF,NA,TRBD1,TRBJ2-1,TRBV7-3
TGTGCCAGCAGCTTAAACGGGTTCGCGAACACCGGGGAGCTGTTTTTT,CASSLNGFANTGELFF,NA,NA,TRBJ2-2,TRBV7-3
TGTGCCAGCTCACCACCGATCGGGATAGAGACCCAGTACTTC,CASSPPIGIETQYF,NA,NA,TRBJ2-5,TRBV18
TGTGCCAGTAGTATAGGCGGACAGCCTAGGGGCTACACCTTC,CASSIGGQPRGYTF,NA,NA,TRBJ1-2,TRBV19
TGTGCCAGCAGCCGACAGGTGGGCGAGCAGTACTTC,CASSRQVGEQYF,NA,NA,TRBJ2-7,TRBV3-1/TRBV3-2
TGTGCCAGCAGTGGGACTAGCGGGACCTACGAGCAGTACTTC,CASSGTSGTYEQYF,NA,TRBD2,TRBJ2-7,TRBV27
TGTGCCAGCTCACCGGGACAACTAAACTACGAGCAGTACTTC,CASSPGQLNYEQYF,NA,NA,TRBJ2-7,TRBV18
TGTGCCAGCAGCGTTAGCGGTAGCACAGATACGCAGTATTTT,CASSVSGSTDTQYF,NA,NA,TRBJ2-3,TRBV5-4
TGTGCCAGCAGCCGACAGGGTATGAACACTGAAGCTTTCTTT,CASSRQGMNTEAFF,NA,TRBD1,TRBJ1-1,TRBV3-1/TRBV3-2
TGTGCCAGCAGCCAAGGTATGTCACCCCTCCACTTT,CASSQGMSPLHF,NA,NA,TRBJ1-6,TRBV3-1/TRBV3-2